The 26 T cell receptor beta chains below were found in one sample sequenced in a study of tumor and adjacent non-tumor tissue in lung cancer. TCRbeta libraries were built with three rounds of nested PCR, modified from ARM-PCR. TCRdb analysed the multiplex PCR reads with MiXCR anew, one entry per CDR3 protein. The profile covers under 95,000 distinct CDR3 sequences, with roughly 80% appearing a single time and approximately 51% taken by the ten largest. The template was RNA from unsorted bulk tissue. This non-tumor lung sample came from over 3 cm beyond the tumor edge. Sequencing was carried out using distant non-tumor lung tissue. The origin of the receptors is a man aged 55 to 70 with non-small cell lung cancer.

Notes on this clonotype: No conserved phenylalanine or tryptophan is present at the end of the CDR3, so a read error is the likely explanation. The genes are TRBV6-5 and TRBJ2-6, with 11 bases matching TRBD1. The CDR3 runs 17 residues. The trim removed 3 bases at V and 0 bases at J, leaving 1 base unmatched. Germline CDR1 is MNHEY and CDR2 is SVGAGI. Here the CDR3 reads CASSYGTGGSGANVLTL. In DNA, the CDR3 is TGTGCCAGCAGTTATGGGACAGGGGGCTCTGGGGCCAACGTCCTGACTTTA.

This clonotype was picked up one time. One end of the junction fails to match germline, which may point to a read error. The chain has TRBV10-1 and TRBJ1-3, with TRBD1 identical over 7 bases. This CDR3 contains 14 residues. CDR1 is WNHNN and CDR2 is SYGVQD in the germline V gene (reference sequence). CDR3 in DNA: TGCGCCAGCAGCCAGACAGGGCTGGGAAACACCGTACATTTT. It translates to CASSQTGLGNTVHF.

In this sample, this clonotype turned up a few times. The genes are TRBV11-1 and TRBJ2-5; the D is unclear. The CDR3 totals 14 residues. Trimming shortened V by 3 bases and J by 3 bases, and 11 bases separated the two germline ends. Germline CDR1 reads SGHAT; CDR2 reads FQDESV (reference sequence). The CDR3 nucleotides read TGTGCCAGCAGCTTTCCTATGCTTAAAGAGACCCAGTACTTC. This gives the protein CASSFPMLKETQYF.

This clonotype occurred once. This CDR3 fails to terminate in the conserved phenylalanine or tryptophan, so it likely reflects a read error. This chain uses TRBV11-2 with TRBJ1-2; D may be TRBD1 (5 bases). The ends were cut back, 4 bases at V and 8 bases at J, with 20 bases in the middle. The CDR3 covers 15 residues. The germline gives CDR1 SGHAT, CDR2 FQNNGV. Written as DNA, the CDR3 is TGTGCCAGCAGCTCCCTCCGGGGCGGAGCCTTCGGCTACACCTCC. Its protein is CASSSLRGGAFGYTS.

As concerns this clonotype: The junction departs from germline at one end; a sequencing error may be responsible. The rearrangement links TRBV29-1 to TRBJ2-7; D gene unclear. CDR3 length: 10 residues. CDR1 is SQVTM, CDR2 ANQGSEA, per germline. The CDR3 DNA sequence: TGCAACGTTGTTCAGTACGAGCAGTACTTC. Translating gives CNVVQYEQYF.

The chain uses TRBV6-5 and TRBJ2-5, with 7 bases aligning to TRBD2. Germline loops: CDR1 MNHEY, CDR2 SVGAGI. Trimming at V came to 5 bases and at J to 9 bases, leaving 12 bases not matched to a gene. This CDR3 comprises 14 residues. The CDR3 loop is CASSDNGAAGAQYF. CDR3 coding DNA: TGTGCCAGCAGTGATAACGGGGCTGCGGGGGCCCAGTACTTC.

Of note for this clonotype: Compared with germline, one end of the junction differs, possibly owing to a read error. The chain carries TRBV5-6 and TRBJ1-1; possible D gene TRBD1, 5 bases. The length of the CDR3 is 13 residues. Germline CDR1 reads SGHDT; CDR2 reads YYEEEE. CDR3 loop: CDSGLLQGGEAFF. In DNA, the CDR3 is TGTGACAGCGGCTTGCTTCAGGGCGGTGAAGCTTTCTTT.

As regards this clonotype: The junction differs from germline at one of its ends, possibly a read error. V and J are TRBV6-1 and TRBJ2-7; TRBD1 matches at 8 bases. CDR1 is MNHNS, CDR2 SASEGT, per germline. This CDR3 has 15 residues. The CDR3: CASSEEEDRAYEQFF. DNA for the CDR3: TGTGCCAGCAGTGAAGAAGAGGACAGGGCGTACGAGCAATTCTTC.

The chain uses TRBV19 and TRBJ2-7; TRBD1 matches 9 bases. The ends lost 8 bases at V and 4 bases at J; junction bases unmatched: 9. The CDR3 is made up of 14 amino acids. Looked up from germline, CDR1 is LNHDA and CDR2 is SQIVND (reference sequence). The DNA of the CDR3 is TGTGCCAGTCAACCGGGACAGGGAAGGTACGAGCAGTACTTC. It specifies CASQPGQGRYEQYF.

Remarks on this clonotype: The CDR3 does not close with the conserved phenylalanine or tryptophan, likely indicating a read error. The chain has TRBV12-3 or TRBV12-4 and TRBJ1-5, with D perhaps matching TRBD1 (5 bases). The CDR3 contains 14 residues. V was shortened by 6 bases and J by 6 bases, with 15 bases between the two germline ends. CDR3 sequence: CASSAGTYSQPQHL. The CDR3 DNA sequence: TGTGCCAGCAGCGCCGGGACGTACAGTCAGCCCCAGCATTTA.

This clonotype was counted a single time. Since no conserved phenylalanine or tryptophan closes the CDR3, a read error is the likely cause. V gene TRBV20-1 combines with J gene TRBJ2-7; the match to TRBD2 covers 10 bases. Germline CDR1 DFQATT, CDR2 SNEGSKA (reference sequence). This CDR3 has 14 amino acids. The CDR3 region is CNAPPSGSSYEQYL. CDR3 DNA: TGCAATGCTCCCCCTAGCGGGAGCTCCTACGAGCAGTACCTC.

The J gene is TRBJ2-7, the V gene TRBV12-3 or TRBV12-4, with D unclear. V lost 4 bases to trimming and J lost 8 bases, with 15 bases between them. There are 13 residues in the CDR3. DNA for the CDR3: TGTGCCAGCAGTTCAGACACCATTTTCAAGCAGTACTTC. It codes for CASSSDTIFKQYF.

V and J are TRBV4-2 and TRBJ1-4; 10 nucleotides align to TRBD1. The germline V gene has CDR1 LGHNA and CDR2 YNFKEQ. The CDR3 is 15 residues long. The CDR3 sequence: CATSASGTGVEKLFF. CDR3 coding DNA: TGTGCTACCAGCGCCTCCGGGACAGGGGTGGAAAAACTGTTTTTT.

The rearrangement uses TRBV11-3 and TRBJ2-1; D might be TRBD2 (5 bases). The germline V gene encodes CDR1 SGHNT and CDR2 YENEEA. This CDR3 is 14 amino acids long. Trimming shortened V by 11 bases and J by 10 bases, and 24 bases separated the two germline ends. DNA for the CDR3: TGTGCCTGCAACTTAGTTGCACCCCCTAGCGAGCAGTTCTTC. Amino acids: CACNLVAPPSEQFF.

The chain links TRBV20-1 to TRBJ2-7; TRBD1 matches 10 bases. Trimming took 7 bases from V and 4 from J; bases not matched to a gene: 13. This CDR3 region has 15 residues. Germline CDR1 reads DFQATT; CDR2 reads SNEGSKA (reference sequence). CDR3 sequence: CSVETPDRGRYEQYF. Here the CDR3 DNA reads TGCAGTGTTGAGACCCCAGACAGGGGGCGATACGAGCAGTACTTC.

A note on this clonotype: The junction does not match germline at one end; this may be a read error. The chain recombines TRBV11-2 with TRBJ2-6; D is unresolved. The CDR3 length is 19 residues. The germline V gene has CDR1 SGHAT and CDR2 FQNNGV. CDR3 residues: CASSLVPKERPSGVNVLTF. CDR3 nucleotides: TGTGCCAGCAGCTTAGTCCCAAAGGAGAGGCCCTCTGGGGTCAACGTCCTGACTTTC.

Worth noting for this clonotype: It may be a read error: a sequence one base away is much more abundant. This CDR3 is missing its conserved last phenylalanine or tryptophan, likely due to a read error. The chain is built from TRBV6-1 and TRBJ2-2, with 11 bases matching TRBD2. The CDR3 covers 15 residues. The J segment lost 4 bases and the V segment lost 4 bases, leaving 2 bases of the junction unmatched. Looked up from germline, CDR1 is MNHNS and CDR2 is SASEGT. The CDR3 here is CASSVAGGGTGELFL. The CDR3 DNA follows: TGTGCCAGCAGTGTAGCGGGGGGGGGCACCGGGGAGCTGTTTCTT.

The chain carries TRBV7-3 and TRBJ2-2, with a weak D call TRBD2 (5 bases). CDR1 and CDR2 (germline): SGHTA, FQGTGA. The CDR3 consists of 15 residues. Trimming took 2 bases from V and 3 from J, leaving 10 bases between them. The DNA for the CDR3 is TGTGCCAGCAGCTTAGGGGAGTCGGACACCGGGGAGCTGTTTTTT. This codes for CASSLGESDTGELFF.

This clonotype was detected many times. J is TRBJ2-5 and V is TRBV7-8, with 9 positions matching TRBD1. From germline, CDR1 is SGHVS and CDR2 FQNEAQ. V dropped 2 bases and J dropped 1; count of bases not matched to a gene: 2. The CDR3 contains 15 residues. The CDR3 nucleotides are TGTGCCAGCAGCTTATGGACAGGGGCCCAAGAGACCCAGTACTTC. Translation gives CASSLWTGAQETQYF.

This clonotype was seen many times. V and J are TRBV20-1 and TRBJ2-7; no clear D gene. CDR1 DFQATT and CDR2 SNEGSKA come from the germline V gene (reference sequence). Trimming cost V 0 bases and J 4 bases, with 7 bases left between them. The CDR3 has 12 amino acids. The CDR3 spells CSARDLGYEQYF. Here the CDR3 DNA reads TGCAGTGCTAGAGATCTGGGGTACGAGCAGTACTTC.

For this clonotype: A junction boundary mismatches the germline segment, possibly from a read error. The rearrangement uses TRBV5-6 and TRBJ2-1; unclear D gene. The germline CDR1 and CDR2 sequences are SGHDT and YYEEEE. This CDR3 region has 15 residues. The CDR3 reads CASSLVAGYGNERFF. DNA of the CDR3: TGTGCCAGCAGTTTGGTGGCAGGTTATGGCAATGAGCGGTTCTTC.

The chain is built from TRBV12-3 or TRBV12-4 and TRBJ2-7, with D possibly being TRBD1 (6 bases). There are 12 residues in the CDR3. CDR3 amino acids: CISSLSLDSQYF. CDR3 nucleotides: TGTATAAGCAGTTTATCCTTGGACAGTCAGTACTTC.

Turning to this clonotype: Possible read error: a much larger clone is one base away. This CDR3 is missing its conserved last phenylalanine or tryptophan, likely due to a read error. The chain recombines TRBV30 with TRBJ2-3; D is ambiguous. The V gene's germline CDR1 is GTSNPN and CDR2 SVGIG (reference sequence). V lost 2 bases and J lost 6, with 9 bases in between. This CDR3 comprises 12 residues. CDR3 bases: TGTGCCTGGAGTTTGGTGGTGGATACGCAGTATTCT. As protein: CAWSLVVDTQYS.

Remarks on this clonotype: This may come from a read error, since a much larger clone is one base off. V and J are TRBV4-3 and TRBJ2-3; TRBD2 matches 10 bases. From germline, CDR1 is LGHNA and CDR2 YSLEER. The CDR3 consists of 20 residues. CDR3 sequence (DNA): TGCGCCGGCAGCCAAGATCTGGCGAGTAGCGGGAGGACTAGCACAGATACGCAGTATTTT. Amino acid sequence: CAGSQDLASSGRTSTDTQYF.

The table lists this clonotype with many counts. The genes are TRBV20-1 and TRBJ2-5; 7 nucleotides align to TRBD2. CDR3 size: 13 residues. J gave up 4 bases and V 5 bases, and 7 bases lay outside the gene matches. Germline V gene data show CDR1 as DFQATT and CDR2 as SNEGSKA (reference sequence). The CDR3 loop is CSAGRGEGETQYF. The DNA of the CDR3 is TGCAGTGCTGGACGGGGGGAGGGAGAGACCCAGTACTTC.

V gene TRBV11-3 combines with J gene TRBJ2-6, with D uncertain. The CDR3 has 16 residues. Germline V gives CDR1 SGHNT, CDR2 YENEEA. Here the CDR3 DNA reads TGTCTCAGCAGCTTAGAATCCAGCGCTGGGGCCAACGTCCTGACTTTC. Protein sequence: CLSSLESSAGANVLTF.